Listed below are T cell receptor beta chains from one sample, sequenced in a study of cytomegalovirus exposure and HLA in healthy donors. TCRdb keeps only in-frame clones here, not all; method: immunoSEQ multiplex PCR. The table shows about 140,000 clones, with about 82% occurring only once. Sample: PBMCs. The receptor set was obtained from a man in his thirties or forties in good health and CMV-seronegative. The CDR3 runs from the conserved cysteine through the conserved F or W. D genes are given only for firm matches. The listing skips clone size in some rows; elsewhere it reads once, few, many or a size class.

>.|TRBJ2-1|TRBV19|.
CASSGGHLNEQFF
TGTGCCAGTAGTGGGGGACACCTGAATGAGCAGTTCTTC
>few|TRBJ2-1|TRBV5-4|.
CASSTTNYEQFF
TGTGCCAGCAGCACCACCAACTATGAGCAGTTCTTC
>many|TRBJ2-3|TRBV6-4|TRBD2
CASSKTSDTDTQYF
TGTGCCAGCAGTAAGACTAGCGACACAGATACGCAGTATTTT
>few|TRBJ2-3|TRBV28|.
CASSHRLLVSDTQYF
TGTGCCAGCAGCCACCGGTTACTAGTTTCAGATACGCAGTATTTT
>.|TRBJ1-6|TRBV18|TRBD1
CASSPRPGQGNSPLHF
TGTGCCAGCTCACCGCGACCGGGACAGGGTAATTCACCCCTCCACTTT
>.|TRBJ1-5|TRBV6-1|.
CASSGTEDQPQHF
TGTGCCAGCAGTGGGACGGAGGATCAGCCCCAGCATTTT
>.|TRBJ1-2|TRBV5-1|.
CASKARGIGLYGYPF
TGCGCCAGCAAAGCCAGGGGAATCGGGCTTTATGGCTACCCCTTC
>.|TRBJ2-1|TRBV28|.
CASSQSPHSSVQFF
TGTGCCAGCAGCCAAAGCCCCCACAGCTCCGTCCAGTTCTTC
>.|TRBJ1-5|TRBV2|.
CASSESSNQPQHF
TGTGCCAGCAGTGAGAGTAGTAATCAGCCCCAGCATTTT
>.|TRBJ2-7|TRBV14|.
CASSSLATPGYEQYF
TGTGCCAGCAGCTCATTAGCCACCCCCGGCTACGAGCAGTACTTC
>.|TRBJ2-5|TRBV19|TRBD1
CASSWSGPGGGETQYF
TGTGCCAGTAGTTGGTCCGGGCCAGGGGGTGGAGAGACCCAGTACTTC
>.|TRBJ2-7|TRBV6-1|.
CASSEWAGPLSDGYEQYF
TGTGCCAGCAGTGAATGGGCCGGCCCTTTATCCGACGGCTACGAGCAGTACTTC
>.|TRBJ1-4|TRBV6-5|.
CASRVQGNSNEKLFF
TGTGCCAGCAGGGTACAGGGAAACTCTAATGAAAAACTGTTTTTT
>.|TRBJ2-7|TRBV2|TRBD1
CASSPGTGAREQYF
TGTGCCAGCAGTCCCGGGACAGGGGCCCGTGAGCAGTACTTC
>.|TRBJ1-5|TRBV28|TRBD1
CASSTPQGAGNQPQNF
TGTGCCAGCAGTACGCCTCAGGGGGCCGGCAATCAGCCCCAGAATTTT
>.|TRBJ2-7|TRBV5-1|TRBD2
CASAPPQREGYEQYF
TGCGCCAGCGCCCCCCCCCAGCGGGAGGGCTACGAGCAGTACTTC
>few|TRBJ2-7|TRBV6-5|.
CASSYSRGHEQYF
TGTGCCAGCAGTTACAGCAGGGGCCACGAGCAGTACTTC
>.|TRBJ1-2|TRBV19|TRBD1
CASGRDRGSYGYTF
TGTGCCAGTGGCCGGGACAGGGGAAGCTATGGCTACACCTTC
>few|TRBJ1-3|TRBV5-1|.
CASSLAGGHSGNTIYF
TGCGCCAGCAGCTTGGCCGGGGGTCACTCTGGAAACACCATATATTTT
>.|TRBJ1-1|TRBV11-3|.
CASSLGSWVGGTEAFF
TGTGCCAGCAGCTTAGGGTCCTGGGTCGGCGGCACTGAAGCTTTCTTT
>.|TRBJ2-7|TRBV18|.
CASSPPGAGVPYEQYF
TGTGCCAGCTCACCACCGGGGGCGGGAGTTCCCTACGAGCAGTACTTC
>.|TRBJ1-2|TRBV7-2|.
CASSGQRYGYTF
TGTGCCAGCAGTGGACAGCGTTATGGCTACACCTTC
>.|TRBJ2-5|TRBV2|.
CASPNPRLAQETQYF
TGTGCCAGCCCCAACCCGCGGCTAGCCCAAGAGACCCAGTACTTC
>.|TRBJ2-7|TRBV15|TRBD2
CATSRDRAGGRNEQYF
TGTGCCACCAGCAGAGATCGGGCGGGAGGGCGTAACGAGCAGTACTTC
>once|TRBJ2-5|TRBV5-4|TRBD2
CASSLGSGGQETQYF
TGTGCCAGCAGCTTGGGTAGCGGGGGGCAAGAGACCCAGTACTTC
>once|TRBJ2-7|TRBV9|.
CASSVGRDNYEQYF
TGTGCCAGCAGCGTAGGCCGGGACAACTACGAGCAGTACTTC
>.|TRBJ2-1|TRBV6-5|TRBD2
CASTRGLAGAEQFF
TGTGCCAGCACTCGAGGGCTAGCGGGGGCTGAGCAGTTCTTC
>once|TRBJ1-1|TRBV5-1|.
CASSYLTGNTEAFF
TGCGCCAGCAGCTACTTGACAGGGAACACTGAAGCTTTCTTT